This T cell receptor beta chain is drawn from a study of blood T cells in healthy people across ages. With respect to this clonotype: Its antigen is currently unknown.

This CDR3 is built from 15 residues. Germline assignment: CDR1 LNHDA and CDR2 SQIVND (reference sequence). V shed 7 bases, J shed 6 bases, and the junction held 10 bases outside the gene matches. Combining a sample-barcoded 5' primer with a J-beta primer mix, a second PCR ran for 7 to 11 cycles. Each single sample gave us at least 2.5 million CDR3-containing paired-end reads. TCRdb reprocessed the 5' RACE reads via MiXCR and lists one record per CDR3 protein. The repertoire holds about 380,000 distinct CDR3 sequences, with approximately 51% as singletons. Study-level results: A greater number of naive CD4+ cells and higher diversity distinguished long-lived donors from aged donors.

Sequencing was done on a sample of blood. The sequence was collected from a man aged 55 to 69 in good health. This chain uses TRBV19 with TRBJ2-1, with TRBD2 identical over 9 bases. In DNA, the CDR3 is TGTGCCAGTACCCTCGGGTGGACTAGCGTCAATGAGCAGTTCTTC. Translating it yields CASTLGWTSVNEQFF.